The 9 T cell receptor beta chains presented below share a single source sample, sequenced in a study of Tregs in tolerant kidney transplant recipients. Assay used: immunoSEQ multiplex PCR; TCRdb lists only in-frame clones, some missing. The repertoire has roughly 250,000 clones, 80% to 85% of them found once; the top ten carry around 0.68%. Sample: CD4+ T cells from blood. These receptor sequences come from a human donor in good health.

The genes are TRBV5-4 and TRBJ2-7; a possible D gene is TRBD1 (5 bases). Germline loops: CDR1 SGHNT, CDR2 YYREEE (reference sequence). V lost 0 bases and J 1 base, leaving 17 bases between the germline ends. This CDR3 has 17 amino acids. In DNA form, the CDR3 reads TGTGCCAGCAGCTTGGTGGGTTACCCGGACACGTCCTACGAGCAGTACTTC. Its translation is CASSLVGYPDTSYEQYF.

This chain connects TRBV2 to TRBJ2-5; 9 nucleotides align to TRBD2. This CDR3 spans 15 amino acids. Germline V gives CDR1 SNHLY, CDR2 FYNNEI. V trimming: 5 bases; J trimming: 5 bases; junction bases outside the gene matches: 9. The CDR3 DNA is TGTGCCAGCAGTCGCGCCCGCGGGAGGGTCGAGACCCAGTACTTC. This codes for CASSRARGRVETQYF.

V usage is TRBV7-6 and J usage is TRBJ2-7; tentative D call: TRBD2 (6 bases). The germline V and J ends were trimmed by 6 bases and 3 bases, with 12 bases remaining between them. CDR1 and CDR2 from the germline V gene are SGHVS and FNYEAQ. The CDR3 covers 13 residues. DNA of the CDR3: TGTGCCAGCAGTTTACCCGGGGGCTACGAGCAGTACTTC. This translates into CASSLPGGYEQYF.

This CDR3 is CASSESATYNSPLHF. CDR3 coding DNA: TGTGCCAGCAGCGAGTCGGCGACCTATAATTCACCCCTCCACTTT. The chain combines TRBV11-1 with TRBJ1-6; unclear D gene. The CDR3 covers 15 residues. Germline CDR1 reads SGHAT; CDR2 reads FQDESV (reference sequence). V was clipped by 5 bases and J by 2 bases, with 10 bases between them.

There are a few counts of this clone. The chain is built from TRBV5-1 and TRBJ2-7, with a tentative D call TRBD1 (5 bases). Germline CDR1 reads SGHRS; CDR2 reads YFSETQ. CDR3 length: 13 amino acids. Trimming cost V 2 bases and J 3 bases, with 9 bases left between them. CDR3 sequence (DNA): TGCGCCAGCAGCTTCCCAGGGCGCTACGAGCAGTACTTC. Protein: CASSFPGRYEQYF. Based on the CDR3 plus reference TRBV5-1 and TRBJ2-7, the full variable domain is KAGVTQTPRYLIKTRGQQVTLSCSPISGHRSVSWYQQTPGQGLQFLFEYFSETQRNKGNFPGRFSGRQFSNSRSEMNVSTLELGDSALYLCASSFPGRYEQYFGPGTRLTVT.

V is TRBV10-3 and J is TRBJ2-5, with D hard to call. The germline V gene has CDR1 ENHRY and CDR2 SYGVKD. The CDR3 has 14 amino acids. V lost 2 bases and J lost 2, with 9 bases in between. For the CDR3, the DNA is TGTGCCATCAGTGAGCTTCAACAGCAAGAGACCCAGTACTTC. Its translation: CAISELQQQETQYF.

The CDR3 reads CASSYSGGLEAFF. As DNA, the CDR3 is TGTGCCAGCAGTTACTCAGGGGGGCTTGAAGCTTTCTTT. The chain carries TRBV6-5 and TRBJ1-1; tentative D call: TRBD1 (6 bases). The germline CDR1 and CDR2 sequences are MNHEY and SVGAGI. CDR3 length: 13 residues. Trimming took off 0 bases at V and 7 bases at J, with 9 bases between the two ends.

The CDR3 sequence is CASSLDADRVSPLHF. CDR3 bases: TGTGCCAGCAGCTTGGACGCGGACAGGGTCTCACCCCTCCACTTT. The J gene is TRBJ1-6, the V gene TRBV5-4; 8 nucleotides match TRBD1. The CDR3 covers 15 residues. The V gene's germline CDR1 is SGHNT and CDR2 YYREEE (reference sequence). V lost 0 bases, J lost 10 bases, and 6 bases stayed unmatched. Combining the CDR3 with reference TRBV5-4 and TRBJ1-6 gives the whole variable domain ETGVTQSPTHLIKTRGQQVTLRCSSQSGHNTVSWYQQALGQGPQFIFQYYREEENGRGNFPPRFSGLQFPNYSSELNVNALELDDSALYLCASSLDADRVSPLHFGNGTRLTVT.

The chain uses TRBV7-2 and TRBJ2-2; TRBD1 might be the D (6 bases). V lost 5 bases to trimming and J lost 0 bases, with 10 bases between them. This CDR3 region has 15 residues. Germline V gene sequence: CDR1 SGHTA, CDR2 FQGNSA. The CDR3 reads CASSADRTNTGELFF. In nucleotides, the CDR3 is TGTGCCAGCAGCGCTGACAGGACGAACACCGGGGAGCTGTTTTTT.